What follows describes a single TCR beta chain. Its cognate antigen is unknown. Gene names denote mouse genes. Sequencing ends 1 residue short of the CDR3 end; the germline J gene provides the rest. This entry belongs to a study of tissue T cells after allogeneic stem cell transplantation. The study's findings and limits: Blood and spleen captured only part of the tissue TCR repertoire. Alloreactivity or antigen specificity of tissue TCRs was not determined; some clones might be host cells. Anatomically similar tissues had similar TCR repertoires within each patient.

The CDR3 sequence is 15 residues long. V lost 0 bases and J lost 7, with 11 bases in between. Germline-derived CDR1 and CDR2 are NNHNN and SYGAGS (reference sequence). Sequencing of TCRbeta CDR3 at survey depth gave sequences and template counts. TCRdb's table, derived via immunoSEQ multiplex PCR, lists solely in-frame clones and lacks some. Seen here are about 22,000 clones, 72% observed once, and the top ten hold 0.65% to 0.75%. This chain uses TRBV13-2 with TRBJ1-6; D is perhaps TRBD1 (5 bases). TRBJ1-6 falls under the ORF class, with uncertain function. The sequenced sample consisted of spleen. The origin of this receptor is a female BALB/c mouse in good health. For this mouse line, the MHC haplotype is H2-d. CDR3: CASGDAAGRNSPLYF. CDR3 DNA (partial): TGTGCCAGCGGTGATGCGGCAGGGCGGAATTCGCCCCTCTAC.